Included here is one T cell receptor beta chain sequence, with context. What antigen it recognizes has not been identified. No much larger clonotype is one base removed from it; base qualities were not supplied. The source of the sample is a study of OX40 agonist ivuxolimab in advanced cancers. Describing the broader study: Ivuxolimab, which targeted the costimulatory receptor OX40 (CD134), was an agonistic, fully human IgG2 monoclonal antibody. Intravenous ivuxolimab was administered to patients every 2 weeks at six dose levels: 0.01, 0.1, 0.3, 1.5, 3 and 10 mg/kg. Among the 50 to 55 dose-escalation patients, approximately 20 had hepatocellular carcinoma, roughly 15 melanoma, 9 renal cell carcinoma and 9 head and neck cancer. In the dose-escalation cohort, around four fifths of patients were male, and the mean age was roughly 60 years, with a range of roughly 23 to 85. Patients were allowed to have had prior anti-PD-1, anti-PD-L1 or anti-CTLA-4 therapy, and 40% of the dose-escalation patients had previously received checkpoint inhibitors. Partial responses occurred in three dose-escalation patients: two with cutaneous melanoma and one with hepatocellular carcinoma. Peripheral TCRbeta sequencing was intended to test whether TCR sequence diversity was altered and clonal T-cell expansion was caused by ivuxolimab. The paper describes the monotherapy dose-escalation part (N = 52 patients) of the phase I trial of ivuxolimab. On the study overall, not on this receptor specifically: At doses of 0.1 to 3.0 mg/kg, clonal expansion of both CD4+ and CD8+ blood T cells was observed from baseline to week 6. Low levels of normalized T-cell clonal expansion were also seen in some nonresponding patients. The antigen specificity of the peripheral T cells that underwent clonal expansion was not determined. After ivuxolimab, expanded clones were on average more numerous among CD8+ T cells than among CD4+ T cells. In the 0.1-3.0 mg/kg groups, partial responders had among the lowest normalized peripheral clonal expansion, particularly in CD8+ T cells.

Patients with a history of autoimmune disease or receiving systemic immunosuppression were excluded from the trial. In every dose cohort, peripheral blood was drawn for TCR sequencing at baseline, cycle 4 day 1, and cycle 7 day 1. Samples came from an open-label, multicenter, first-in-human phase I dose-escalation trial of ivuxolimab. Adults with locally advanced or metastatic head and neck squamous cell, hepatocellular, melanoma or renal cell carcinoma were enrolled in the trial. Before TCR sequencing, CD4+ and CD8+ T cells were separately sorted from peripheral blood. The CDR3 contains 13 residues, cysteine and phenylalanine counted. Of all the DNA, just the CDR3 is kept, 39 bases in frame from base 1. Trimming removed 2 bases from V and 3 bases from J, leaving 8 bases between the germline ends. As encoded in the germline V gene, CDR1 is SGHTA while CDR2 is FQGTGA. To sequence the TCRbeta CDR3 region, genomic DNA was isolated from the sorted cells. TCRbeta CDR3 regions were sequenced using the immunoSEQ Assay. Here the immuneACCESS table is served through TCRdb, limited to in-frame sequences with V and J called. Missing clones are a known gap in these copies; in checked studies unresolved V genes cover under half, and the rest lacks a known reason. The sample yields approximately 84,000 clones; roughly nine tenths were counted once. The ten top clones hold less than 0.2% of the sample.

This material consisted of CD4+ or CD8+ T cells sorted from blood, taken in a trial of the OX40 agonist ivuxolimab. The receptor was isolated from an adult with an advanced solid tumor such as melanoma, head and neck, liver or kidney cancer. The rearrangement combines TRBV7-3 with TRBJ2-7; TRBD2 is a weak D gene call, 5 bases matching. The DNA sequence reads TGTGCCAGCAGCTTACAGGCGGGCTACGAGCAGTACTTC. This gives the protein CASSLQAGYEQYF.